The 20 T cell receptor beta chains given below trace back to one sample, sequenced in a study of cytomegalovirus exposure and HLA in healthy donors. The PCR employed 60 Vbeta primers together with 13 Jbeta primers. Sequenced by immunoSEQ multiplex PCR; TCRdb stores in-frame clones only, minus some. The sample lists about 120,000 clones, around 80% seen once, with about 2.5% in the top ten. The material sequenced was PBMCs. The receptors here all came from a woman between 35 and 50 years old in good health and CMV-seropositive.

The chain links TRBV9 to TRBJ1-5; D remains unclear. V lost 1 base and J lost 3, with 8 bases in between. CDR3 size: 14 residues. Germline loops: CDR1 SGDLS, CDR2 YYNGEE. In DNA, the CDR3 is TGTGCCAGCAGCGTAAGCGGAGTCAATCAGCCCCAGCATTTT. Protein: CASSVSGVNQPQHF. Using reference TRBV9 and TRBJ1-5 for the parts outside the CDR3, the full variable domain is DSGVTQTPKHLITATGQRVTLRCSPRSGDLSVYWYQQSLDQGLQFLIQYYNGEERAKGNILERFSAQQFPDLHSELNLSSLELGDSALYFCASSVSGVNQPQHFGDGTRLSIL.

The chain recombines TRBV9 with TRBJ2-3, with 15 bases that match TRBD2. With 0 bases clipped from V and 1 base from J, the junction kept 15 bases outside the gene matches. The CDR3 is 22 amino acids. The germline V gene encodes CDR1 SGDLS and CDR2 YYNGEE. In DNA, the CDR3 is TGTGCCAGCAGCGTAGCCCCCCCCTGGACTAGCGGGGGGGCCCCTGGCACAGATACGCAGTATTTT. Residues: CASSVAPPWTSGGAPGTDTQYF. Full variable domain (remainder filled in from reference TRBV9 and TRBJ2-3): DSGVTQTPKHLITATGQRVTLRCSPRSGDLSVYWYQQSLDQGLQFLIQYYNGEERAKGNILERFSAQQFPDLHSELNLSSLELGDSALYFCASSVAPPWTSGGAPGTDTQYFGPGTRLTVL.

This clone was picked up a small number of times. The chain links TRBV5-4 to TRBJ2-3; 13 nucleotides align to TRBD2. The junction had 4 bases not matched to a gene; V was cut back by 2 bases and J by 1 base. This CDR3 has 17 amino acids. CDR1 and CDR2 from the germline V gene are SGHNT and YYREEE (reference sequence). CDR3 protein: CASSFFGLAGGTDTQYF. CDR3 nucleotide sequence: TGTGCCAGCAGCTTTTTCGGACTAGCGGGAGGCACAGATACGCAGTATTTT.

This clone was picked up a small number of times. The rearrangement joins TRBV11-2 to TRBJ2-5, with a tentative D call TRBD2 (5 bases). Between the trimmed V and J ends, which lost 5 bases and 0 bases, there was a span of 7 bases. CDR1 and CDR2 (germline): SGHAT, FQNNGV. This CDR3 has 13 amino acids. This chain's CDR3 is CASSPGNQETQYF. For the CDR3, the DNA is TGTGCCAGCAGCCCCGGGAACCAAGAGACCCAGTACTTC.

The chain carries TRBV5-4 and TRBJ2-7; 7 positions agree with TRBD2. The ends lost 2 bases at V and 6 bases at J; junction bases unmatched: 8. The CDR3 runs 14 residues. From germline, CDR1 is SGHNT and CDR2 YYREEE (reference sequence). CDR3 region: CASSLRAGFGEQYF. The CDR3 region has the DNA TGTGCCAGCAGCTTACGAGCGGGATTCGGCGAGCAGTACTTC.

The rearrangement joins TRBV25-1 to TRBJ1-1, with D perhaps matching TRBD1 (6 bases). The V end lost 8 bases, the J end lost 4 bases, and 11 bases lay between the germline ends. Germline V gene sequence: CDR1 MGHDK, CDR2 SYGVNS. This CDR3 spans 12 amino acids. Written as DNA, the CDR3 is TGTGCCAGCGCCCACAGGGCCACTGAAGCTTTCTTT. Translating gives CASAHRATEAFF.

The chain carries TRBV30 and TRBJ2-1; maybe TRBD2 (6 bases). This CDR3 has 20 residues. CDR1 GTSNPN and CDR2 SVGIG come from the germline V gene (reference sequence). The germline V and J ends were trimmed by 1 base and 6 bases, with 31 bases remaining between them. CDR3 protein: CAWSGYPVGIRDSLGNEQFF. CDR3 in DNA: TGTGCCTGGAGTGGTTATCCCGTCGGAATACGGGACTCCCTTGGCAATGAGCAGTTCTTC.

The chain carries TRBV5-1 and TRBJ1-4; TRBD1 matches at 7 bases. The CDR3 loop spans 14 amino acids. J lost 3 bases, V lost 6 bases, and 5 bases had no gene match. Germline V gene sequence: CDR1 SGHRS, CDR2 YFSETQ. CDR3 nucleotides: TGCGCCAGCAAGGGGACAGCGCCTAATGAAAAACTGTTTTTT. As protein: CASKGTAPNEKLFF.

This chain uses TRBV5-4 with TRBJ1-1; the D gene is possibly TRBD1 (5 bases). V was shortened by 6 bases and J by 4 bases, with 16 bases between the two germline ends. This CDR3 has 14 residues. Germline-derived CDR1 and CDR2 are SGHNT and YYREEE (reference sequence). CDR3 sequence reads: CASTSPAQGTEAFF. In DNA, the CDR3 is TGTGCCAGCACCTCGCCGGCGCAGGGCACTGAAGCTTTCTTT.

This chain uses TRBV25-1 with TRBJ1-2; possibly TRBD1 for D (5 bases). CDR1 and CDR2 from the germline V gene are MGHDK and SYGVNS. Between the trimmed V and J ends, which lost 4 bases and 8 bases, there was a span of 23 bases. This CDR3 spans 16 amino acids. The CDR3 DNA reads TGTGCCAGCAGTGCGGGGACGGACGGAGGGGAAGGCGGCTACACCTTC. Residues: CASSAGTDGGEGGYTF.

The rearrangement joins TRBV2 to TRBJ1-2; 9 bases fit TRBD1. V shed 7 bases, J shed 4 bases, and the junction held 10 bases outside the gene matches. Germline CDR1 and CDR2: SNHLY and FYNNEI. The CDR3 covers 15 residues. The CDR3 protein is CASIGQGPAFYGYTF. Written as DNA, the CDR3 is TGTGCCAGCATCGGACAGGGGCCCGCCTTCTATGGCTACACCTTC. Supplemented by reference TRBV2 and TRBJ1-2, the full variable domain reads EPEVTQTPSHQVTQMGQEVILRCVPISNHLYFYWYRQILGQKVEFLVSFYNNEISEKSEIFDDQFSVERPDGSNFTLKIRSTKLEDSAMYFCASIGQGPAFYGYTFGSGTRLTVV.

This clone was recorded only once. This chain joins TRBV19 and TRBJ1-6; no reliable D call. With 3 bases removed from V and 0 bases from J, the gap between germline ends came to 6 bases. The CDR3 has 15 amino acids. From germline, CDR1 is LNHDA and CDR2 SQIVND (reference sequence). Here the CDR3 DNA reads TGTGCCAGTAGTATTCAGGACTCCTATAATTCACCCCTCCACTTT. Translation gives CASSIQDSYNSPLHF.

The V and J genes are TRBV13 and TRBJ1-2; a weak D match, TRBD1 (5 bases). Germline CDR1 PRHDT, CDR2 FYEKMQ (reference sequence). The length of the CDR3 is 14 residues. Trimming pared 2 bases from V and 4 bases from J, leaving 11 bases between. DNA for the CDR3: TGTGCCAGCAGCTTACAGGGTTCTGGCTATGGCTACACCTTC. Translation: CASSLQGSGYGYTF.

The genes are TRBV27 and TRBJ2-7; D call uncertain. Germline lookup yields CDR1 MNHEY and CDR2 SMNVEV (reference sequence). The V end lost 2 bases, the J end lost 2 bases, and 7 bases lay between the germline ends. The CDR3 has 13 residues. The CDR3 here is CASSLGLTYEQYF. DNA of the CDR3: TGTGCCAGCAGTTTAGGGCTTACCTACGAGCAGTACTTC.

V gene TRBV29-1 combines with J gene TRBJ2-1; possibly TRBD2 for D (6 bases). V dropped 0 bases and J dropped 10 bases, with 10 bases sitting between them. Germline CDR1 reads SQVTM; CDR2 reads ANQGSEA. There are 12 residues in the CDR3. Here the CDR3 DNA reads TGCAGCGTTGAAGATGGGGGGATCGAGCAGTTCTTC. The encoded protein is CSVEDGGIEQFF.

This clone was counted a single time. The chain is built from TRBV5-4 and TRBJ1-2; 9 bases agree with TRBD1. Germline V gene lookup returns CDR1 SGHNT and CDR2 YYREEE (reference sequence). V shed 0 bases, J shed 5 bases, and the junction held 2 bases outside the gene matches. The CDR3 runs to 14 residues. DNA of the CDR3: TGTGCCAGCAGCTTGGCGACAGGGGGTTATGGCTACACCTTC. Residues: CASSLATGGYGYTF.

The V gene is TRBV2, the J gene TRBJ2-5; TRBD1 matches 7 bases. The end of the DNA is better explained by TRBJ2-7, so the J call may be wrong. CDR3 length: 15 residues. CDR1 is SNHLY and CDR2 is FYNNEI in the germline V gene. The CDR3 sequence is CASSDAPGTVYEQYF. The CDR3, as DNA: TGTGCCAGCAGTGATGCCCCCGGGACAGTCTACGAGCAGTACTTC.

The rearrangement uses TRBV19 and TRBJ1-2; D perhaps matches TRBD1 (6 bases). Germline V CDR1 and CDR2: LNHDA, SQIVND (reference sequence). V was clipped by 6 bases and J by 2 bases, with 10 bases between them. CDR3 length equals 13 residues. CDR3: CASSTTGNYGYTF. DNA for the CDR3: TGTGCCAGTAGCACCACAGGGAACTATGGCTACACCTTC.

The chain couples TRBV30 to TRBJ2-4, with a possible D match to TRBD2 (5 bases). CDR3 length: 15 amino acids. V lost 0 bases and J 1 base, leaving 10 bases between the germline ends. Per germline, CDR1 GTSNPN and CDR2 SVGIG (reference sequence). The CDR3 DNA follows: TGTGCCTGGAGTGTACGGGCGGGTGCCAAAAACATTCAGTACTTC. Residues: CAWSVRAGAKNIQYF.

This chain uses TRBV10-3 with TRBJ2-1; the D gene is possibly TRBD1 (5 bases). Germline V gives CDR1 ENHRY, CDR2 SYGVKD. The length of the CDR3 is 12 residues. V dropped 6 bases and J dropped 8 bases, with 11 bases sitting between them. The CDR3 DNA follows: TGTGCCATCAGCCCAATAGGGGATGAGCAGTTCTTC. Translation: CAISPIGDEQFF.